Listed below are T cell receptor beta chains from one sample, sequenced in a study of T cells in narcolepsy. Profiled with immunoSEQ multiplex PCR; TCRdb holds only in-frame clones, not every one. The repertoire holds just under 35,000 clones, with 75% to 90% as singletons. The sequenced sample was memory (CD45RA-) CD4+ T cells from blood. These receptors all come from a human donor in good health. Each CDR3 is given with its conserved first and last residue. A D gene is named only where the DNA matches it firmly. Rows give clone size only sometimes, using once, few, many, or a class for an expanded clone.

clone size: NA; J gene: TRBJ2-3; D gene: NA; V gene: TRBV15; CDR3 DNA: TGTGCCACCAGCCGGGGGGCGACTCCCGGGCAGACCAATACGCAGTATTTT; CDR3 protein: CATSRGATPGQTNTQYF
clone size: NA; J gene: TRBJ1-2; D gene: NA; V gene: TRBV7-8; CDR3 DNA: TGTGCCAGCAGCTTTGATGGTCAGGGAAGCTACACCTTC; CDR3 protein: CASSFDGQGSYTF
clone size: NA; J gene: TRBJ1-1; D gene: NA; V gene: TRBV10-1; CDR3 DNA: TGCGCCAGCAGAATATTTTTGGCTTTCTTT; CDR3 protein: CASRIFLAFF
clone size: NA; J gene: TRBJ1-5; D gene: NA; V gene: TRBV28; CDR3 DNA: TGTGCCGCCGCCCCCTTTAGCAATCAGCCCCAGCATTTT; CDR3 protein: CAAAPFSNQPQHF
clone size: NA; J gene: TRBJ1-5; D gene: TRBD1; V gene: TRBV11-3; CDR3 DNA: TGTGCCAGCAGCTTCGGTGGACAGGGCAACAATCAGCCCCAGCATTTT; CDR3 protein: CASSFGGQGNNQPQHF
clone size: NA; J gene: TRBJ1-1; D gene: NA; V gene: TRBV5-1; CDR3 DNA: TGCGCCAGCAGCCTGGGGAGCACTGAAGCTTTCTTT; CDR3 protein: CASSLGSTEAFF
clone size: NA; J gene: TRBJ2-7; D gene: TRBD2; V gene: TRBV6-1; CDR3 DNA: TGTGCCAGCAGCCCACTAGCGGGGAGTGACGAGCAGTACTTC; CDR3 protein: CASSPLAGSDEQYF
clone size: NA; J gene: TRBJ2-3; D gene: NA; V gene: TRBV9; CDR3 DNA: TGTGCCAGCAGCCCTTTTGGGGGCGCCCTCACAGATACGCAGTATTTT; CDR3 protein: CASSPFGGALTDTQYF
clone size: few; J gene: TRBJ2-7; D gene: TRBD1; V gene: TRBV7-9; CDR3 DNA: TGTGCCAGCAGCCGGACAGGGGGTAGCTGGGGGCAGTACTTC; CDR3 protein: CASSRTGGSWGQYF
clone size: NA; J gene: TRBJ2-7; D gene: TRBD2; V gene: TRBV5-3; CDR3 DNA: TGTGCCAGAAGTCCGAGAGGAGTAGCGGGGGGGCGGCGACCAAACGAGCAGTACTTC; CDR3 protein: CARSPRGVAGGRRPNEQYF
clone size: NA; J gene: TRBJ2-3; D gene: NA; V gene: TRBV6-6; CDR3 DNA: TGTGCCAGCAGTCCGAACCCTGATACGCAGTATTTT; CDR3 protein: CASSPNPDTQYF
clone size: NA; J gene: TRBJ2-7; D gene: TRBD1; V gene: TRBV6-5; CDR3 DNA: TGTGCCAGCAGTTACTCCTTTAACAGGGGGCTCTACGAGCAGTACTTC; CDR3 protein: CASSYSFNRGLYEQYF
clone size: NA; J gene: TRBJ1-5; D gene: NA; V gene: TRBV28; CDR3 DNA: TGTGCCAGCAGTTTAGTGAAGGGAAGCAATCAGCCCCAGCATTTT; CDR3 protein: CASSLVKGSNQPQHF
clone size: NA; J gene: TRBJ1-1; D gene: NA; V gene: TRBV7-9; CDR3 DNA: TGTGCCAGTACCCTGGGATCCTCCTTCACTGAAGCTTTCTTT; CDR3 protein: CASTLGSSFTEAFF
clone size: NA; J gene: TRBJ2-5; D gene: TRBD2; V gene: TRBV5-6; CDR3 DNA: TGTGCCAGCAGCTTCAGGACTAGTTTGATGGAGACCCAGTACTTC; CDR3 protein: CASSFRTSLMETQYF
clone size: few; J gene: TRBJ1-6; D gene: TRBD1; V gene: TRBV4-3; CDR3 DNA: TGCGCCAGCAGCCTCGGACAGGGCTATAATTCACCCCTCCACTTT; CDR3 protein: CASSLGQGYNSPLHF
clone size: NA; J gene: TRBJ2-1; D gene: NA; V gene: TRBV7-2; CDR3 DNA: TGTGCCAGCACCGCATCGGTGGGGGGTCTTCCCTACAATGAGCAGTTCTTC; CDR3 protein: CASTASVGGLPYNEQFF
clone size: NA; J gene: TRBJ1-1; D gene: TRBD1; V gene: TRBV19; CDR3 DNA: TGTGCCAGTAGTAGGAGACAGGGGACGGGGAAACCTGAAGCTTTCTTT; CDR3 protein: CASSRRQGTGKPEAFF
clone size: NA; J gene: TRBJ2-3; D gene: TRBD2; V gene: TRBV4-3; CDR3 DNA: TGCGCCAGCAGCCAAGTGGCCGGGACTAGCGGCACAGATACGCAGTATTTT; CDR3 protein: CASSQVAGTSGTDTQYF
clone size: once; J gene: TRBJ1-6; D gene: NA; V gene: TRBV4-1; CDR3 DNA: TGCGCCAGCAGCCAGGGGGCGTACAATTCACCCCTCCACTTT; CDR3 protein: CASSQGAYNSPLHF
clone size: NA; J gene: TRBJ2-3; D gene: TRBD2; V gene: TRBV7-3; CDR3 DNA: TGTGCCAGCAGCCTCGGGACTAGCGGAGATACGCAGTATTTT; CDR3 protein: CASSLGTSGDTQYF
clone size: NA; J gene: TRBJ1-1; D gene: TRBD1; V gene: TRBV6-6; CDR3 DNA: TGTGCCAGCAGTCCCAAGATGTTGGGACAGGGGGTATCGGCTTTCTTT; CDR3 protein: CASSPKMLGQGVSAFF
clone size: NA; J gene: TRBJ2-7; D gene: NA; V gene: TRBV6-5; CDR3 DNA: TGTGCCAGCAGTTACTCTTCCCTAGCGCCGTTCGAGCAGTACTTC; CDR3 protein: CASSYSSLAPFEQYF
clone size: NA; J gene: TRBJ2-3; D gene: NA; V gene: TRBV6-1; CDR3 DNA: TGTGCCAGCAATGTGGGGGCCACAGATACGCAGTATTTT; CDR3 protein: CASNVGATDTQYF
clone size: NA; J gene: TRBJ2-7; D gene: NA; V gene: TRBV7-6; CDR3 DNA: TGTGCCAGCAGCCCAAAGGACGTGTCCCTCTACGAGCAGTACTTC; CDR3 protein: CASSPKDVSLYEQYF
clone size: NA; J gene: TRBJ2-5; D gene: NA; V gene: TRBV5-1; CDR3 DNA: TGCGCCAGCAGCTTGGCGGGAACACTGCAGGAGACCCAGTACTTC; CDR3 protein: CASSLAGTLQETQYF
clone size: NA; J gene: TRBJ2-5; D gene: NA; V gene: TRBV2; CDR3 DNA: TGTGCCAGCATGGCGTCAAACCAAGAGACCCAGTACTTC; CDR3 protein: CASMASNQETQYF
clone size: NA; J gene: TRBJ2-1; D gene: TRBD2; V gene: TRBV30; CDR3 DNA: TGTGCCTGCCTGGCGGGAGGGGCCTACAATGAGCAGTTCTTC; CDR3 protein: CACLAGGAYNEQFF
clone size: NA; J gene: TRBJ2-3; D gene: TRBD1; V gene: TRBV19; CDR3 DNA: TGTGCCAGTAGTCCGCGACAGGGGCAGACCACAGATACGCAGTATTTT; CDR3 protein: CASSPRQGQTTDTQYF
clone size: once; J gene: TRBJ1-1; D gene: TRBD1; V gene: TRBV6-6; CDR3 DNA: TGTGCCAGCAGTGCCACCACAGGGGCGAACACTGAAGCTTTCTTT; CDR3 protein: CASSATTGANTEAFF
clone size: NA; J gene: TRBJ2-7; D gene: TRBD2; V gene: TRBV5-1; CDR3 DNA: TGCGCCAGCAGCGCGGGGGGTACTAGCGGGAGTTACGAGCAGTACTTC; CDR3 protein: CASSAGGTSGSYEQYF
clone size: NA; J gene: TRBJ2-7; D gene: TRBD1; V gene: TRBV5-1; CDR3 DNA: TGCGCCAGCAGCAGGGGACAGGTCCCAGGTGAGCAGTACTTC; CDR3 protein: CASSRGQVPGEQYF
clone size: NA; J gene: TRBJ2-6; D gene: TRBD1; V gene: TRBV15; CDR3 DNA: TGTGCCACCAGCAGAGTCCGGACAGGGGAAAGATCTGGGGCCAACGTCCTGACTTTC; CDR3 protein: CATSRVRTGERSGANVLTF
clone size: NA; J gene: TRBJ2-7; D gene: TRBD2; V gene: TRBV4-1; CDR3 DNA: TGCGCCAGCAGCCAAGAGGGGACTAGCCGGTGGGAGCAGTACTTC; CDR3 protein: CASSQEGTSRWEQYF
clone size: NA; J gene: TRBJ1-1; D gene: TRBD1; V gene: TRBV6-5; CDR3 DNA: TGTGCCAGCAACAAACAGGGGTACACTGAAGCTTTCTTT; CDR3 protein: CASNKQGYTEAFF
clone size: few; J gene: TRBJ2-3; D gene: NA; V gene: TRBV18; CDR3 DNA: TGTGCCAGCTCACCGTCAGATACGCAGTATTTT; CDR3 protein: CASSPSDTQYF
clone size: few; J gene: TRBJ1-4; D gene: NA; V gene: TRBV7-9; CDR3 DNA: TGTGCCAGCAGCTTTCCGGGGGCGAAGGAAAAACTGTTTTTT; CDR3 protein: CASSFPGAKEKLFF
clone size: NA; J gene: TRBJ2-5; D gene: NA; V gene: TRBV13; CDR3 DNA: TGTGCCAGCAGCTTATGGAATTCTCCGGAGACCCAGTACTTC; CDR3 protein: CASSLWNSPETQYF
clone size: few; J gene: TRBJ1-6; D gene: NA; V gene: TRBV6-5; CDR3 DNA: TGTGCCAGCAGTGCTCGGGTCCACTCGGGTTCACCCCTCCACTTT; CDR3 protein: CASSARVHSGSPLHF
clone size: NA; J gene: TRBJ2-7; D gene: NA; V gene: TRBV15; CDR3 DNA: TGTGCCACCAGCAGAGTATCCGGGACGACCTACGAGCAGTACTTC; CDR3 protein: CATSRVSGTTYEQYF
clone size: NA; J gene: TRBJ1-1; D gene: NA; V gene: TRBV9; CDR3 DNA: TGTGCCAGCAGCGTAGGGGAGTACACTGAAGCTTTCTTT; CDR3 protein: CASSVGEYTEAFF
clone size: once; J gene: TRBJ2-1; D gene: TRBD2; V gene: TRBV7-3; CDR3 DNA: TGTGCCAGCAGCTTAGGCCCCCTAGCGGCGGAATACAATGAGCAGTTCTTC; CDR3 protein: CASSLGPLAAEYNEQFF
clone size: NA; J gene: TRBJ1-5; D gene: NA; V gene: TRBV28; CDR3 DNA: TGTGCCAGCAGAAACGGCGGGGGGCCAAGTCAGCCCCAGCATTTT; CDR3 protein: CASRNGGGPSQPQHF
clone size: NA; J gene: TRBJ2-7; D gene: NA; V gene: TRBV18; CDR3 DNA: TGTGCCAGCTCACCACGGGTTGAGGGCCGCTCCTACGAGCAGTACTTC; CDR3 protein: CASSPRVEGRSYEQYF
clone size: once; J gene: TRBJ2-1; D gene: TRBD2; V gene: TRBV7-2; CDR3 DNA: TGTGCCAGCAGCCTACGGTGGACTAGCTTTAACAATGAGCAGTTCTTC; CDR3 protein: CASSLRWTSFNNEQFF
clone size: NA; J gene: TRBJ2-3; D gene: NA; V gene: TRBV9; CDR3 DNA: TGTGCCAGCAGCGTAGATGCGGATACGCAGTATTTT; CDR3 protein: CASSVDADTQYF
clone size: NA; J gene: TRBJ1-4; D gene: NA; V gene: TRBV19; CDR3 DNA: TGTGCCAGTAGTAGGACAGCTAATGAAAAACTGTTTTTT; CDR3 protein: CASSRTANEKLFF
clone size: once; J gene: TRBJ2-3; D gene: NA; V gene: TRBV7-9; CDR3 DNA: TGTGCCAGCAGCTTTACCCAGCGAGATACGCAGTATTTT; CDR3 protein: CASSFTQRDTQYF
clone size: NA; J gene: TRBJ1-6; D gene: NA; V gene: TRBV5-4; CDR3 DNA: TGTGCCAGCAGAGTGCCAGGGTCGAATTCACCCCTCCACTTT; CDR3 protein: CASRVPGSNSPLHF
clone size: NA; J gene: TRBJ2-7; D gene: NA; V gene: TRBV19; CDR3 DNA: TGTGCCAGTAGTATCGAGGAGGGGGTGGGCGAGCAGTACTTC; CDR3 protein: CASSIEEGVGEQYF
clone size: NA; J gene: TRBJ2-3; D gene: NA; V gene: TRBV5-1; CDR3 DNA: TGCGCCAGTGGGGGGTTAGCGGAAAGCACAGATACGCAGTATTTT; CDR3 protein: CASGGLAESTDTQYF